This entry describes one TCR beta chain. Authors' processing steps: Reference gene primer amplification gave nucleated cell count estimates. TCRdb keeps only in-frame clones here, not all; method: immunoSEQ multiplex PCR. The DNA was the basis for D and trimming; V, J and clone size are from that table. The table lists 180,000 or so clones, more than 80% of them singletons, with around 7.8% in the top ten. V lost 4 bases, J lost 7 bases, and 4 bases stayed unmatched. CDR3 length equals 14 residues. Germline CDR1 is SGHNT and CDR2 is YYREEE (reference sequence). The data originate from a study of blood T cell repertoires in COVID-19. As for the study in general: The United States, Italy and Spain supplied acute and convalescent COVID-19 samples. The cDNA or gDNA used as material had been derived from T cells, B-cell-depleted T cells, or PBMCs.

The receptor was isolated from a woman aged 55-69 years with acute or convalescent COVID-19. Source material: peripheral blood. The gene calls are TRBV5-4 and TRBJ1-4; the match to TRBD1 covers 10 bases. DNA for the CDR3: TGTGCCAGCAGCGTTGGGGACAGGGGTGAAAAACTGTTTTTT. Its translation is CASSVGDRGEKLFF.